The T cell receptor beta chain under discussion was sequenced for a study of blood T cell repertoires in COVID-19. Looking at the study overall: Acute-phase and convalescent COVID-19 samples originated in the United States, Italy and Spain.

With 2 bases removed from V and 6 bases from J, the gap between germline ends came to 8 bases. The CDR3 consists of 13 residues. The germline V gene has CDR1 MNHEY and CDR2 SVGAGI. Authors' methods: Estimation of nucleated cell counts relied on the amplification of reference gene primers. Some clones are missing from TCRdb's copy, which holds only in-frame ones; the method was immunoSEQ multiplex PCR. V and J calls and clone size follow that table, whereas D and trimming were derived from the DNA. The sample contains some 300,000 clones, 65% to 90% of which appear only once. The clonotype comes from a woman aged 70 to 79 with COVID-19, enrolled during active disease. The chain recombines TRBV6-5 with TRBJ1-5; D ambiguous. Specimen: peripheral blood. The DNA of the CDR3 is TGTGCCAGCAGTTACGGAAGGAGTCAGCCCCAGCATTTT. It encodes CASSYGRSQPQHF.